The entry that follows covers one TCR beta chain sequence. The antigen is unknown. This sample is drawn from a study of T cell responses to AZD1222 COVID-19 vaccine. Whole-study results and caveats: Clonal diversity was possibly underestimated; the donors were predominantly white British and more often female.

Some clones are missing from TCRdb's copy, which holds only in-frame ones; the method was immunoSEQ multiplex PCR. The table has some 130,000 clones, under 95% seen once. This sequence originates from an adult in good health. This sample comprised peripheral blood, obtained on day 0 of AZD1222 vaccination.

CDR3 loop: CASSLLQGADEKLFF. The CDR3 coding sequence is TGTGCCAGCAGCCTGCTCCAGGGGGCCGATGAAAAACTGTTTTTT. V usage is TRBV3-1 (or the pseudogene TRBV3-2) and J usage is TRBJ1-4; 8 nucleotides agree with TRBD1. The V gene's germline CDR1 is LGHDT and CDR2 YNNKEL (reference sequence). The CDR3 is 15 residues long. V gave up 4 bases and J gave up 6 bases; unmatched junction bases: 7.